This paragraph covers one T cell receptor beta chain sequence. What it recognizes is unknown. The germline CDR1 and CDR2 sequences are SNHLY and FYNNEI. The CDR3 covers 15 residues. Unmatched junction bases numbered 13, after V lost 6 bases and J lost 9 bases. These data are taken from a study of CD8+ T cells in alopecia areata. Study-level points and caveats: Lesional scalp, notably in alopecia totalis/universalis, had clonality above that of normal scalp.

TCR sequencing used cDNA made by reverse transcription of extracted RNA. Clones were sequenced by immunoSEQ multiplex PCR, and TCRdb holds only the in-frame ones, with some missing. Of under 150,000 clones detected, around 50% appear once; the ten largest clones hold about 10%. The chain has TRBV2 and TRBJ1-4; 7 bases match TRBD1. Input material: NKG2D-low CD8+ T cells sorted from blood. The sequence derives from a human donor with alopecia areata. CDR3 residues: CASSTSGTESKKLFF. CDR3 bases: TGTGCCAGCAGCACCTCCGGGACAGAATCTAAAAAACTGTTTTTT.